The clone carrying this T cell receptor (beta chain) was recorded many times. The antigen is not known. This specimen comes from a study of T-cell memory formation after mild COVID-19. Background on the study: Most TCR clusters belonged to a single donor.

Findings and caveats of the study: Clones that contracted from day 15 to 85 were balanced CD4/CD8, while later expanders leaned CD4+. Researchers found some responding clones in pre-infection memory, a sign that cross-reactive memory joined.

The CDR3 spans 16 residues. The V segment lost 8 bases and the J segment 6 bases; nucleotides outside the gene matches: 18. CDR1 and CDR2 from the germline V gene are MNHEY and SMNVEV (reference sequence). TCRdb itself ran the 5' RACE reads through MiXCR, one entry per CDR3 protein. The sample lists a few hundred thousand distinct CDR3 sequences, around a tenth seen once, with 22% in the top ten. The chain links TRBV27 to TRBJ2-7; 8 nucleotides line up with TRBD1. This clonotype originated in a man between 18 and 29 years old who had mild COVID-19 (a few samples of this study predate the infection). Cell type and time point are not known. The sample taken for sequencing was PBMCs or a T cell subset sorted from them (not recorded which). The CDR3 DNA sequence: TGTGCCAGCCTGAGAGAACCGGGACAGGAGCCCTCCGAGCAGTACGTC. This gives the protein CASLREPGQEPSEQYV.